The clone carrying this T cell receptor (beta chain) was counted at least ten times. The record originates from a study of T cells in Graves' hyperthyroidism and ophthalmopathy. Amplification of TCR beta CDR3 regions used RNA as the template. When the TCR CDR3 underwent first-round RT-PCR, the HTBI primer set was used. TCRdb reanalysed the multiplex PCR reads using MiXCR and keeps one entry per CDR3 protein. The sample lists a few hundred thousand distinct CDR3 sequences; 17% were seen once. Trimming pared 6 bases from V and 4 bases from J, leaving 12 bases between. Germline-derived CDR1 and CDR2 are SNHLY and FYNNEI. The CDR3 sequence is 13 residues long.

The TCR sequence derives from a woman aged 60-75 years with Graves' ophthalmopathy. The rearrangement joins TRBV2 to TRBJ2-5; TRBD1 might be the D (6 bases). Sequenced: blood. The CDR3 sequence: CASSGGGGETQYF. The CDR3 DNA is TGTGCCAGCAGCGGTGGGGGCGGAGAGACCCAGTACTTC.